This TCR beta chain derives from a study of cytomegalovirus exposure and HLA in healthy donors. Study as a whole: Across almost 400 genotyped donors, roughly 80% landed in the Caucasian-associated ancestry cluster. Study observations and caveats: Listed as cytomegalovirus-associated were roughly 180 TCR beta chains. Diagnosis of cytomegalovirus status made by the classifier reportedly showed high specificity and sensitivity. Later, an analysis showed that TCR beta chains associated with HLA were more clonally expanded than others that were equally common.

There are 13 residues in the CDR3. Between the trimmed V and J ends, which lost 3 bases and 4 bases, there was a span of 8 bases. The V gene's germline CDR1 is SGHRS and CDR2 YFSETQ. As regards this clone: Its cognate antigen is unknown.

The PCR was carried out with 60 Vbeta primers and 13 Jbeta primers. Some clones are missing from TCRdb's copy, which holds only in-frame ones; the method was immunoSEQ multiplex PCR. The table has under 200,000 clones, roughly 80% seen once; the top ten hold roughly 13%. The sample was PBMCs. The sequence derives from a woman aged 50 to 60 in good health and CMV-seronegative. This sequence joins TRBV5-1 and TRBJ1-3; D perhaps matches TRBD1 (6 bases). The CDR3 protein is CASSSDRGNTIYF. CDR3 coding DNA: TGCGCCAGCAGCTCGGACAGAGGAAACACCATATATTTT. The full variable domain, its missing parts supplied by reference TRBV5-1 and TRBJ1-3, is KAGVTQTPRYLIKTRGQQVTLSCSPISGHRSVSWYQQTPGQGLQFLFEYFSETQRNKGNFPGRFSGRQFSNSRSEMNVSTLELGDSALYLCASSSDRGNTIYFGEGSWLTVV.